This T cell receptor (beta chain) was recorded in a study of shared clonotypes between healthy human individuals (dated by TCRdb to about 2020). With respect to the entire study: Two women and a few men aged 18 to 49 years were included in the cohort. For each donor, three plates each were used for CD4 naive and CD4 memory, two plates were used for CD8 naive, and one plate was used for CD8 memory. Blood TCR repertoires of five healthy adults were deeply sequenced to estimate repertoire size and the extent of clonotype sharing between individuals. Libraries were prepared and TCR repertoires were sequenced by different laboratories using diverse techniques, in order to increase sequencing depth and limit assay-specific biases. Leukapheresis yielded between about 0.9 and 9 billion PBMCs per donor.

About this clone: The clone's antigen remains unknown. Base qualities are missing; no much larger clone stands one base away.

The CDR3 runs 16 residues from the cysteine to the phenylalanine. Of the read, only the CDR3 DNA is kept; its 48 bases are in frame from base 1. V loses 5 bases, J loses 2 bases, and the germline ends lie 19 bases apart. For CDR1 and CDR2, the germline V gene (reference sequence) lists MNHEY and SMNVEV. Results the study describes overall, beyond this receptor: Because the study included only a small number of donors, the genetic and exposure-history diversity represented was limited. Sampling was restricted to blood, and TCR repertoires in tissue are likely to differ from TCR repertoires in blood. Compared with non-shared clonotypes, clonotypes shared by all four sorted-subset donors had higher generation probabilities. Pairwise subsampling indicated that sequencing depth was expected to affect the degree of clonotype sharing among donors. Naive subsets generally had larger estimated clonotype richness than memory subsets did. Incomplete sequencing was indicated by rarefaction of sorted-subset datasets, despite the large sequencing depth. When a few donors were compared, the shared fraction of clonotypes was around 4.6% for naive CD4, approximately 3.5% for naive CD8, about 2.4% for memory CD4, and roughly 0.43% for memory CD8.

Using the deep immunoSEQ assay, TCR CDR3 regions were amplified from genomic DNA by multiplex PCR. For each cell subset, the extracted genomic DNA was distributed evenly across all wells of several immunoSEQ 96-well plates, and each plate served as one replicate. For sorted subsets, 150 to 250 ng genomic DNA, equal to 30,000 to 35,000 T cell genomes, was loaded into each replicate PCR. Purified libraries were measured with a Qubit 3.0 fluorometer, size-checked on a Bioanalyzer 2100, and measured again with the KAPA Library Quantification kit. Every immunoSEQ 96-well plate was sequenced on a dedicated single-read 150-cycle Illumina NextSeq 550 flow cell. The authors' analysis ran thus. Because only junctional sequences without quality scores were contained in the immunoSEQ output, filtering matching that applied to full-length reads could not be performed. Sequences were annotated with PyIR, a Python wrapper for IgBLAST v1.9, and V/J genes and CDR3 were assigned using IMGT germline references. Any read was removed if the V/J assignment was weak (E-value above 1e-6), the CDR3 was missing, or the read contained stop codons, out-of-frame junctions, or ambiguous translated residues. V3J clonotypes were defined as sequences sharing the same inferred V gene, J gene, and CDR3 amino acid sequence. The percentage overlap between two repertoires was calculated by dividing the number of shared unique clonotypes by the size of the smaller repertoire. RTK rarefaction, the Chao1 estimator, and Recon v2.1 estimates of unobserved clonotypes were used to assess repertoire richness. OLGA was used to compute generation probabilities for all TCRbeta clonotypes that the gDNA method yielded from a handful of donors. TCRdb carries this immuneACCESS record with in-frame sequences only. Its versions omit some clonotypes, under half of them owing to an unresolved V gene in the studies checked, with the rest unexplained. V, J and clone size reflect that table, while D and trimming were determined from the DNA. The sample profile shows roughly 2.1 million clones; roughly 91% of them were found once. 1.5% to 2% of the sample is held by the ten biggest clonotypes.

CD8 naive samples were CD45RO-negative cells positively selected for CCR7, giving a CD45RA+CCR7+ population that excluded TemRA cells. Donors were healthy HIV-negative adults with no recently reported acute infections or vaccinations. Only Caucasian adults living in Nashville, Tennessee, USA were represented among the donors. Blood was obtained by leukapheresis, after which PBMCs were separated by Ficoll-Histopaque density gradient centrifugation and cryopreserved in liquid nitrogen vapor phase. Purity and quantity of every magnetically sorted T cell population were checked by analytical flow cytometry. Genomic DNA was isolated from each sorted fraction and quantified by UV absorbance on a Nanodrop 2000c.

The receptor chain draws on TRBV27 and TRBJ2-7; the D gene is possibly TRBD2, with 6 bases matching. Specimen: naive CD8+ T cells from PBMCs. The sample's cell subset or site label is to be understood as: CD45RA+CCR7+. The TCR was taken from a man between 18 and 29 years old in good health. Some clones in this sample may be carry-over from other donors' samples. The CDR3 here reads CASSPLITGTAYEQYF. At the DNA level, the sequence is TGTGCCAGCAGTCCTTTAATAACCGGGACTGCCTACGAGCAGTACTTC.